This TCR beta chain emerged from a study of cytomegalovirus exposure and HLA in healthy donors. The PCR was carried out with 60 Vbeta primers and 13 Jbeta primers. Profiling relied on immunoSEQ multiplex PCR, and the TCRdb table lists in-frame clones only, not all of them. Of about 160,000 clones in the sample, roughly 80% are singletons; the top ten hold around 2%. The CDR3 sequence is 16 residues long. V shed 5 bases and J 10 bases; nucleotides not matched to a gene: 14. Germline V gives CDR1 WSHSY, CDR2 SAAADI. Sequenced material: PBMCs. This clonotype was sampled from a female donor in good health and CMV-seronegative. The V call is TRBV10-2, the J call TRBJ1-6, with 7 bases matching TRBD1. The DNA for the CDR3 is TGCGCCAGCAGTCCCTCAGACAGGGTTCTTCGGTCACCCCTCCACTTT. Amino acids: CASSPSDRVLRSPLHF.